Here is one T cell receptor (beta chain) with its context. The antigen remains undetermined. The sample comes from a study of cytomegalovirus exposure and HLA in healthy donors. On the study more broadly: Samples from HLA-typed donors yielded around 85 million unique TCRs in an early data release. Ancestry clustering placed 81% of around 400 genotyped donors in the Caucasian-associated cluster. The study's findings and limits: Previously analyzed data showed that most TCR beta V segments were productive at a frequency of about 90% or about 30%.

Use of 60 Vbeta and 13 Jbeta primers characterized the PCR. Per the original methods: Approximately 83 million unique TCR beta chains, 9 million to 11 million shared, were counted in a later analysis. Sequencing used immunoSEQ multiplex PCR; TCRdb keeps in-frame clones, though not all of them. The V and J calls and clone size were taken over from that table, and D and trimming were inferred from the DNA. The repertoire includes 110,000 or so clones, more than 75% of them detected once, and 12% sits in the top ten. Germline V lookup: CDR1 MNHEY, CDR2 SVGAGI. This CDR3 has 14 residues. J lost 6 bases, V lost 0 bases, and 5 bases had no gene match.

This TCR came from a woman between 35 and 50 years old in good health and CMV-seropositive. Sample: PBMCs. This chain links TRBV6-5 with TRBJ2-7; 7 nucleotides line up with TRBD2. The CDR3 DNA reads as TGTGCCAGCAGTTACTCTCTAGCGGCATCCGAGCAGTACTTC. Its translation: CASSYSLAASEQYF.